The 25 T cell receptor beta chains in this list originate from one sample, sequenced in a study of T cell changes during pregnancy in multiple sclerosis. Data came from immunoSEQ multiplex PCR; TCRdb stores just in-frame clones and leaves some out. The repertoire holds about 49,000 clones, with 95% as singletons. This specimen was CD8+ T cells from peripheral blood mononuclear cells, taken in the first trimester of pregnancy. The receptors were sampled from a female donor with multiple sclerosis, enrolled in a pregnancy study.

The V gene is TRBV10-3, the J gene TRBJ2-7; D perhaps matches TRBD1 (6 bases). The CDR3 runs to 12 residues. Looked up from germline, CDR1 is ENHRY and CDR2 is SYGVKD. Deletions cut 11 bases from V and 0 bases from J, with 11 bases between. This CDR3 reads CAVLGGSYEQYF. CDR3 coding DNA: TGTGCCGTCTTAGGGGGCTCCTACGAGCAGTACTTC.

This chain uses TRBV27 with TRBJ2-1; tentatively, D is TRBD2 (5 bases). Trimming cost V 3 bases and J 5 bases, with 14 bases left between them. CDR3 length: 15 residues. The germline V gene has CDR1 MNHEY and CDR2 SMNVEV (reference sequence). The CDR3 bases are TGTGCCAGCAGTTTGGGTAGGGCCGGGAACAATGAGCAGTTCTTC. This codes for CASSLGRAGNNEQFF.

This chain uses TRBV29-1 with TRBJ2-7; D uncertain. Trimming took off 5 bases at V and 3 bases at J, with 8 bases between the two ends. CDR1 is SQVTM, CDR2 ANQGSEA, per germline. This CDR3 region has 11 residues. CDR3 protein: CSVWAGYEQYF. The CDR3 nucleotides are TGCAGCGTTTGGGCCGGCTACGAGCAGTACTTC.

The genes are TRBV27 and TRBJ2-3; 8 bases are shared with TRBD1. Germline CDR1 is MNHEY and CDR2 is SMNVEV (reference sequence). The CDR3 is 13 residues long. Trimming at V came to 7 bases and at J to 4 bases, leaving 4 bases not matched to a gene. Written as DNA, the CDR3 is TGTGCCAGCACCCCGACAGGGGCAGATACGCAGTATTTT. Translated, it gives CASTPTGADTQYF.

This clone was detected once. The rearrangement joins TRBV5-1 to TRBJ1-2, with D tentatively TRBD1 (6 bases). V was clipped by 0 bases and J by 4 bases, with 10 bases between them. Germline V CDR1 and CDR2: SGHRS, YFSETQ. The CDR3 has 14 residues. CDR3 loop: CASSLEAGAYGYTF. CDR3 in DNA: TGCGCCAGCAGCTTGGAGGCAGGGGCCTATGGCTACACCTTC.

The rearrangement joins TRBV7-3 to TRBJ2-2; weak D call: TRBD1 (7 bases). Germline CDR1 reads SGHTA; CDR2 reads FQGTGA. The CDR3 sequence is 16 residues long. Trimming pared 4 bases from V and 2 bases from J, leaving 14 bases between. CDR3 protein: CASSSQTGTNTGELFF. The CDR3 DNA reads TGTGCCAGCAGCTCACAGACAGGGACTAACACCGGGGAGCTGTTTTTT.

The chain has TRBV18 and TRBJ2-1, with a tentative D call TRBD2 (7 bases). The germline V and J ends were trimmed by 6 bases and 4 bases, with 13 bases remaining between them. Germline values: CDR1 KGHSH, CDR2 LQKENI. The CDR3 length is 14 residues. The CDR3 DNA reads TGTGCCAGCTCGCGAGGGGGGGGATACAATGAGCAGTTCTTC. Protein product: CASSRGGGYNEQFF.

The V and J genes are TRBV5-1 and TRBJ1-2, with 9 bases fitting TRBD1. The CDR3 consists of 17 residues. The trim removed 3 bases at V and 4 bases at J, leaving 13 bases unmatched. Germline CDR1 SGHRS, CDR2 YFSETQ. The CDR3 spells CASSSGTGIGSPYGYTF. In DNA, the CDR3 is TGCGCCAGCAGCTCTGGGACAGGGATTGGATCTCCCTATGGCTACACCTTC.

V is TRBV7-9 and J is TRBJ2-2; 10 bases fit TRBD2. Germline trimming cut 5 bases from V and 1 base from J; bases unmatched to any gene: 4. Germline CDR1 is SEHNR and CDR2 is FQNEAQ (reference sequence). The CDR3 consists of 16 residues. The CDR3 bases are TGTGCCAGCAGCCGGACTAGCGGATTGAACACCGGGGAGCTGTTTTTT. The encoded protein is CASSRTSGLNTGELFF.

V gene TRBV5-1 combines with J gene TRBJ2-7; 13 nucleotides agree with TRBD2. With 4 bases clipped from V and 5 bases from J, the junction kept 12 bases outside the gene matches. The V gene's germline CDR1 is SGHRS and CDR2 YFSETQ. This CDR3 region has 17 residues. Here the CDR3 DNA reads TGCGCCAGCAGCCTGGGGGTCGGCGGACTAGCGGGAGACGAGCAGTACTTC. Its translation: CASSLGVGGLAGDEQYF.

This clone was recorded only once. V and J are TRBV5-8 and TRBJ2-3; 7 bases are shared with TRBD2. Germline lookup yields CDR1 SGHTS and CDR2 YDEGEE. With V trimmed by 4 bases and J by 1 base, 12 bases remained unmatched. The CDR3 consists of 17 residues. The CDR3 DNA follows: TGTGCCAGCAGCCCCCTTCGGTGGGGGGGACGCACAGATACGCAGTATTTT. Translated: CASSPLRWGGRTDTQYF.

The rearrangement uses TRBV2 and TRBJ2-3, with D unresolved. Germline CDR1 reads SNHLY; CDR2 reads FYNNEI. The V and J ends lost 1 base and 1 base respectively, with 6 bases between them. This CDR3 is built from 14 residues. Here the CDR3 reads CASSEEIGTDTQYF. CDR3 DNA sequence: TGTGCCAGCAGTGAAGAGATAGGCACAGATACGCAGTATTTT.

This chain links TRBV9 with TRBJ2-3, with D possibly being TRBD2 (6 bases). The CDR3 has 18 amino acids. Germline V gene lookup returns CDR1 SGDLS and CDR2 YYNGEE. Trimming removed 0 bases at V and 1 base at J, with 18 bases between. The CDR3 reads CASSVVGWDLDGTDTQYF. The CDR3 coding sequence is TGTGCCAGCAGCGTAGTAGGGTGGGACTTGGACGGCACAGATACGCAGTATTTT.

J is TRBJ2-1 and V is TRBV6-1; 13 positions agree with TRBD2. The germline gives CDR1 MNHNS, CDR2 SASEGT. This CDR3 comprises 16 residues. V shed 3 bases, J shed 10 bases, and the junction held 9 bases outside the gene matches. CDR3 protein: CASSERVWTSGREQFF. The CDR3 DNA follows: TGTGCCAGCAGTGAGCGGGTCTGGACTAGCGGGAGAGAGCAGTTCTTC.

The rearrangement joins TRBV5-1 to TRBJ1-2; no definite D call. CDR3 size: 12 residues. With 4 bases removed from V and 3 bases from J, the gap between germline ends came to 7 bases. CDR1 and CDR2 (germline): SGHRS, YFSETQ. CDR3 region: CASSGGDYGYTF. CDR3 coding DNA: TGCGCCAGCAGCGGCGGGGACTATGGCTACACCTTC.

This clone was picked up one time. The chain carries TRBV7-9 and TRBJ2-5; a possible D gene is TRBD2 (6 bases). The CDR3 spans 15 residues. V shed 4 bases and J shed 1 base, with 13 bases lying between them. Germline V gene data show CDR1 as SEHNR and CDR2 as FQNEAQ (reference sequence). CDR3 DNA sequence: TGTGCCAGCAGCTCCCTGACGGGGGTCCAAGAGACCCAGTACTTC. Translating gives CASSSLTGVQETQYF.

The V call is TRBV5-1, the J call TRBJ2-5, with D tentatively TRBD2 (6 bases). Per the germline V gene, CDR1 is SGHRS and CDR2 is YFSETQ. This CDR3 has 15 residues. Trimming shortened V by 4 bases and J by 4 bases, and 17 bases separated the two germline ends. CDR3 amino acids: CASSPRGGFGETQYF. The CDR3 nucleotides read TGCGCCAGCAGCCCAAGAGGAGGGTTTGGAGAGACCCAGTACTTC. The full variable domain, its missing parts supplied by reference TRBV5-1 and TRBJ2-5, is KAGVTQTPRYLIKTRGQQVTLSCSPISGHRSVSWYQQTPGQGLQFLFEYFSETQRNKGNFPGRFSGRQFSNSRSEMNVSTLELGDSALYLCASSPRGGFGETQYFGPGTRLLVL.

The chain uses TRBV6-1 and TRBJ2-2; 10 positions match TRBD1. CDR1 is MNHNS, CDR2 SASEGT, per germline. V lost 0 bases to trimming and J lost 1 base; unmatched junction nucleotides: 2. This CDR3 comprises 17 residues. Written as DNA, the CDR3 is TGTGCCAGCAGTGAAGCGGGGACAGGGGTGAACACCGGGGAGCTGTTTTTT. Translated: CASSEAGTGVNTGELFF.

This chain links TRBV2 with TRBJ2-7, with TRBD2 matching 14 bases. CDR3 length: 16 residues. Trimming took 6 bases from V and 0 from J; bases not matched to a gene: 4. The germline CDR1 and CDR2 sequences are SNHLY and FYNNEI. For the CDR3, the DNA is TGTGCCAGCAGGGGACTAGCGGGAGATCACTCCTACGAGCAGTACTTC. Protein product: CASRGLAGDHSYEQYF.

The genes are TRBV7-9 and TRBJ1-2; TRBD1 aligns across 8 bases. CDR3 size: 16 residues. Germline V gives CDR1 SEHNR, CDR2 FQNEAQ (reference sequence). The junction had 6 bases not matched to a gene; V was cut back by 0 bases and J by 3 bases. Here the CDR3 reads CASSLAPWGQDYGYTF. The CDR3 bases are TGTGCCAGCAGCTTAGCACCCTGGGGACAGGACTATGGCTACACCTTC. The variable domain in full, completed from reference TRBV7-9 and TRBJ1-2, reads DTGVSQNPRHKITKRGQNVTFRCDPISEHNRLYWYRQTLGQGPEFLTYFQNEAQLEKSRLLSDRFSAERPKGSFSTLEIQRTEQGDSAMYLCASSLAPWGQDYGYTFGSGTRLTVV.

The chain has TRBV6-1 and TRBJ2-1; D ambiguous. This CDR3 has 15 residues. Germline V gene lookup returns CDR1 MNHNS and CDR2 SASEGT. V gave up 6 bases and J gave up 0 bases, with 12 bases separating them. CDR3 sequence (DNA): TGTGCCAGCAGCCCCATATGGAGCTCCTACAATGAGCAGTTCTTC. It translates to CASSPIWSSYNEQFF.

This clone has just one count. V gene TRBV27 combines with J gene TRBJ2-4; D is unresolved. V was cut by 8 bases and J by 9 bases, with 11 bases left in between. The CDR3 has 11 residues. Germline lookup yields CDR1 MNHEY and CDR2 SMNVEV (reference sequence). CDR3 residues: CASGSPGIQYF. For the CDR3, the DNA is TGTGCCAGCGGGTCACCGGGCATTCAGTACTTC.

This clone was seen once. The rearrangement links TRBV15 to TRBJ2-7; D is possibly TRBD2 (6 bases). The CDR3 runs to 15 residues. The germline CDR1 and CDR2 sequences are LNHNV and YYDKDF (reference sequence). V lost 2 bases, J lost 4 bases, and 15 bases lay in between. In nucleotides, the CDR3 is TGTGCCACCAGCAGACCCTTTTGGGACTCTTACGAGCAGTACTTC. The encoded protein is CATSRPFWDSYEQYF.

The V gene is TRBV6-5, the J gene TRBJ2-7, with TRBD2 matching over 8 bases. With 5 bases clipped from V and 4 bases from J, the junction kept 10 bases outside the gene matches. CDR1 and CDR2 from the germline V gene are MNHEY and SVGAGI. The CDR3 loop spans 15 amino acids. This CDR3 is CASSPFAGGTYEQYF. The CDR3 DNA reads TGTGCCAGCAGTCCTTTCGCGGGAGGTACTTACGAGCAGTACTTC.

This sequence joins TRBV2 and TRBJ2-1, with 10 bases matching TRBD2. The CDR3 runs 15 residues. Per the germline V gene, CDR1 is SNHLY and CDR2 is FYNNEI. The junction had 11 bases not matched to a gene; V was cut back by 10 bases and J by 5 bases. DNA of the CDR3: TGTGCCACCGGGGGGAGCGGGAGGGCTGACAATGAGCAGTTCTTC. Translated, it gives CATGGSGRADNEQFF. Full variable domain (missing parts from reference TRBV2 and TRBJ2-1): EPEVTQTPSHQVTQMGQEVILRCVPISNHLYFYWYRQILGQKVEFLVSFYNNEISEKSEIFDDQFSVERPDGSNFTLKIRSTKLEDSAMYFCATGGSGRADNEQFFGPGTRLTVL.